This entry concerns a single T cell receptor beta chain. What it recognizes is unknown. The study ran its PCR with 60 Vbeta and 13 Jbeta primers. Sequenced by immunoSEQ multiplex PCR; TCRdb stores in-frame clones only, minus some. The repertoire holds more than 110,000 clones, with around 81% as singletons. The CDR3 extends over 14 amino acids. Germline values: CDR1 KGHSH, CDR2 LQKENI. The V gene lost 8 bases and the J gene lost 4 bases, with 15 bases spanning the gap. The sample originates from a study of cytomegalovirus exposure and HLA in healthy donors. Overall study context: Earlier, 110 million or so unique TCR beta sequences were recovered from around 190 million T cells by an analysis.

Overall study findings and caveats: Sequencing likely generated an artifact that appeared as a cluster of highly shared sequence variants. Earlier findings revealed that most TCR beta V segments proved productive either about 90% or about 30% of the time. Follow-up analysis found HLA locus-dependent TCR association rates, highest for DRB1 and lowest for HLA-C.

Sequences were obtained from PBMCs. The receptor comes from a male donor in good health and CMV-seronegative. The J gene is TRBJ2-1, the V gene TRBV18; the D is unclear. The CDR3 DNA sequence: TGTGCCAGCGGAGTTGCTAGTGGGTACAATGAGCAGTTCTTC. Encoded protein: CASGVASGYNEQFF.